The 21 T cell receptor beta chains below all came from one sample that was sequenced in a study of T-cell memory formation after mild COVID-19. TCRdb recomputed calls from the 5' RACE reads with MiXCR, one row per CDR3 protein. This sample has about 350,000 distinct CDR3 sequences, with approximately 15% found just once. Sequencing was carried out using PBMCs or a T cell subset sorted from them (not recorded which). The receptors here all came from a young man who had mild COVID-19 (a few samples of this study predate the infection). Cell type and time point are not known.

This clonotype was recorded at least ten times. The CDR3 protein is CAISGADRGQETQYF. The CDR3 DNA follows: TGTGCCATCAGTGGGGCGGACAGGGGGCAAGAGACCCAGTACTTC. This chain joins TRBV10-3 and TRBJ2-5; 10 bases are shared with TRBD1. After removal of 4 bases from V and 2 bases from J, the junction contained 4 bases not matched to a gene. The CDR3 covers 15 residues. The germline V gene has CDR1 ENHRY and CDR2 SYGVKD.

This clonotype was counted between two and nine times. The rearrangement links TRBV7-2 to TRBJ2-5; D not resolved. The length of the CDR3 is 14 residues. Germline CDR1 is SGHTA and CDR2 is FQGNSA. Trimming took 6 bases from V and 2 from J, leaving 13 bases between them. CDR3 sequence (DNA): TGTGCCAGCAGTCATTACGGACCACAAGAGACCCAGTACTTC. Amino acids: CASSHYGPQETQYF.

This clonotype was observed many times. The chain couples TRBV12-3 or TRBV12-4 to TRBJ2-5; TRBD1 agrees at 7 bases. V lost 5 bases and J lost 7; bases outside the gene matches: 10. CDR3 length: 14 residues. The CDR3 reads CASSLTGDGGTQYF. CDR3 in DNA: TGTGCCAGCAGTCTTACAGGGGATGGAGGGACCCAGTACTTC.

This clonotype was seen a few times. The genes are TRBV4-1 and TRBJ2-7; D ambiguous. V gave up 1 base and J gave up 5 bases, with 9 bases separating them. Per the germline V gene, CDR1 is MGHRA and CDR2 is YSYEKL. The CDR3 is made up of 13 amino acids. The CDR3 here is CASSQVGSNEQYF. The CDR3 DNA follows: TGCGCCAGCAGCCAAGTGGGCTCAAACGAGCAGTACTTC.

This clonotype was picked up a small number of times. The chain recombines TRBV27 with TRBJ1-2, with TRBD1 as a possible D gene (6 bases). Between the trimmed V and J ends, which lost 6 bases and 2 bases, there was a span of 13 bases. The CDR3 totals 14 residues. CDR1 is MNHEY, CDR2 SMNVEV, per germline (reference sequence). CDR3 in amino acids: CASSSQGPNYGYTF. The CDR3 bases are TGTGCCAGCAGCTCACAGGGACCGAACTATGGCTACACCTTC.

This clonotype was detected ten times or more. The CDR3 region is CASSNGYEQYF. The CDR3 DNA follows: TGTGCCAGCAGTAATGGTTACGAGCAGTACTTC. This chain uses TRBV6-5 with TRBJ2-7; D not resolved. Germline values: CDR1 MNHEY, CDR2 SVGAGI. The V and J ends lost 5 bases and 4 bases respectively, with 6 bases between them. This CDR3 comprises 11 residues.

This clonotype was counted only a few times. The CDR3 DNA sequence: TGCGCCAGCAGCCCGGCATCAGTGAACACCGGGGAGCTGTTTTTT. This gives the protein CASSPASVNTGELFF. The chain couples TRBV5-1 to TRBJ2-2; D ambiguous. The CDR3 length is 15 residues. V was cut by 4 bases and J by 1 base, with 11 bases left in between. Germline V gene data show CDR1 as SGHRS and CDR2 as YFSETQ.

The genes are TRBV10-3 and TRBJ2-7, with 7 bases that match TRBD1. The length of the CDR3 is 15 residues. Per the germline V gene, CDR1 is ENHRY and CDR2 is SYGVKD. With V trimmed by 5 bases and J by 1 base, 8 bases remained unmatched. CDR3 loop: CAISNRDSVSYEQYF. The CDR3 nucleotides are TGTGCCATCAGTAACCGGGACAGTGTATCCTACGAGCAGTACTTC.

This clonotype was picked up many times. The genes are TRBV7-9 and TRBJ1-5; D call uncertain. The germline CDR1 and CDR2 sequences are SEHNR and FQNEAQ (reference sequence). There are 12 residues in the CDR3. Trimming shortened V by 5 bases and J by 7 bases, and 9 bases separated the two germline ends. The CDR3 protein is CASSLLGQPQHF. The DNA for the CDR3 is TGTGCCAGCAGCCTTCTCGGCCAGCCCCAGCATTTT.

The rearrangement uses TRBV7-9 and TRBJ2-7; 8 nucleotides line up with TRBD2. The CDR3 sequence is 14 residues long. CDR1 is SEHNR, CDR2 FQNEAQ, per germline (reference sequence). Trimming cost V 3 bases and J 2 bases; bases outside gene matches: 3. The DNA of the CDR3 is TGTGCCAGCAGCTTCGGGGGGGTGGCCTACGAGCAGTACTTC. As protein: CASSFGGVAYEQYF. Full variable domain (remainder filled in from reference TRBV7-9 and TRBJ2-7): DTGVSQNPRHKITKRGQNVTFRCDPISEHNRLYWYRQTLGQGPEFLTYFQNEAQLEKSRLLSDRFSAERPKGSFSTLEIQRTEQGDSAMYLCASSFGGVAYEQYFGPGTRLTVT.

The chain combines TRBV20-1 with TRBJ2-2; the D is unclear. The length of the CDR3 is 12 residues. Per germline, CDR1 DFQATT and CDR2 SNEGSKA (reference sequence). The ends were cut back, 5 bases at V and 0 bases at J, with 4 bases in the middle. CDR3 nucleotides: TGCAGTGCTGTAGCGAACACCGGGGAGCTGTTTTTT. Translating it yields CSAVANTGELFF.

The chain combines TRBV29-1 with TRBJ2-7; 9 bases line up with TRBD1. Germline CDR1 SQVTM, CDR2 ANQGSEA. The V gene end was trimmed by 3 bases and the J gene end by 2 bases; junction bases not matched to a gene: 8. The CDR3 is 15 amino acids. The CDR3 region is CSVERTGDEAYEQYF. The CDR3 DNA reads as TGCAGCGTTGAGAGGACAGGGGACGAAGCCTACGAGCAGTACTTC.

This clonotype occurred a few times. The chain combines TRBV4-3 with TRBJ1-1; 8 bases are a match to TRBD1. The CDR3 spans 15 residues. J lost 7 bases, V lost 4 bases, and 11 bases had no gene match. Germline lookup yields CDR1 LGHNA and CDR2 YSLEER. The chain's CDR3 is CASSRQRTGHYEAFF. The CDR3 region has the DNA TGCGCCAGCAGCCGGCAAAGGACAGGGCATTATGAAGCTTTCTTT.

This clonotype occurred a few times. V is TRBV5-1 and J is TRBJ2-2; the D gene is possibly TRBD1 (6 bases). Trimming removed 5 bases from V and 4 bases from J, with 12 bases in between. The CDR3 runs 14 residues. The germline V gene encodes CDR1 SGHRS and CDR2 YFSETQ. The CDR3 DNA reads as TGCGCCAGCAGGTACAGGGACCCCACCGGGGAGCTGTTTTTT. Translated: CASRYRDPTGELFF.

The sample holds a few counts of this clonotype. The rearrangement joins TRBV7-9 to TRBJ1-1; D ambiguous. This CDR3 spans 13 amino acids. Germline lookup yields CDR1 SEHNR and CDR2 FQNEAQ (reference sequence). The ends were cut back, 0 bases at V and 3 bases at J, with 5 bases in the middle. The CDR3 DNA reads TGTGCCAGCAGCTTAGCCACATACACTGAAGCTTTCTTT. Protein: CASSLATYTEAFF. The variable domain in full, with the rest retrieved from reference TRBV7-9 and TRBJ1-1, is DTGVSQNPRHKITKRGQNVTFRCDPISEHNRLYWYRQTLGQGPEFLTYFQNEAQLEKSRLLSDRFSAERPKGSFSTLEIQRTEQGDSAMYLCASSLATYTEAFFGQGTRLTVV.

In its sample, this clonotype was seen a few times. The CDR3 sequence: CASSSQDRYEQYV. CDR3 coding DNA: TGTGCCAGCAGCTCCCAGGACCGCTACGAGCAGTACGTC. This chain connects TRBV5-6 to TRBJ2-7; the D is unclear. There are 13 residues in the CDR3. Trimming cost V 3 bases and J 3 bases, with 10 bases left between them. CDR1 is SGHDT and CDR2 is YYEEEE in the germline V gene.

This clonotype occurred many times. The chain carries TRBV5-1 and TRBJ2-7, with 8 bases lining up with TRBD1. J was trimmed by 4 bases and V by 4 bases; bases with no gene match: 16. CDR1 SGHRS and CDR2 YFSETQ come from the germline V gene. The CDR3 spans 17 residues. Written as DNA, the CDR3 is TGCGCCAGCAGCATGCAGGGGGCTACAACGGGGATATACGAGCAGTACTTC. Encoded protein: CASSMQGATTGIYEQYF.

J is TRBJ1-2 and V is TRBV5-1, with a tentative D call TRBD1 (6 bases). The CDR3 has 15 residues. Trimming stripped 2 bases from V and 0 bases from J, with 11 bases between. Germline CDR1 reads SGHRS; CDR2 reads YFSETQ. The chain's CDR3 is CASSLGDTTNYGYTF. The CDR3 DNA reads TGCGCCAGCAGCTTAGGGGACACGACTAACTATGGCTACACCTTC.

This clonotype was seen at least ten times. The J gene is TRBJ2-5, the V gene TRBV7-9, with 9 bases identical to TRBD2. The CDR3 is 13 amino acids. With V trimmed by 7 bases and J by 6 bases, 6 bases remained unmatched. Germline-derived CDR1 and CDR2 are SEHNR and FQNEAQ (reference sequence). DNA of the CDR3: TGTGCCAGCACCCTAGCGGGGATTCAGACCCAGTACTTC. Translated, it gives CASTLAGIQTQYF. Full variable domain (remainder filled in from reference TRBV7-9 and TRBJ2-5): DTGVSQNPRHKITKRGQNVTFRCDPISEHNRLYWYRQTLGQGPEFLTYFQNEAQLEKSRLLSDRFSAERPKGSFSTLEIQRTEQGDSAMYLCASTLAGIQTQYFGPGTRLLVL.

This clonotype was found many times. The V and J genes are TRBV7-2 and TRBJ1-4; D not certain. CDR1 SGHTA and CDR2 FQGNSA come from the germline V gene. Between the trimmed V and J ends, which lost 2 bases and 7 bases, there was a span of 8 bases. The CDR3 is 13 amino acids. In DNA, the CDR3 is TGTGCCAGCAGCTTATCTATGGGTGAAAAACTGTTTTTT. As protein: CASSLSMGEKLFF.

The rearrangement links TRBV20-1 to TRBJ1-6; 9 bases line up with TRBD1. The CDR3 totals 13 residues. Per the germline V gene, CDR1 is DFQATT and CDR2 is SNEGSKA (reference sequence). With 7 bases clipped from V and 7 bases from J, the junction kept 5 bases outside the gene matches. This chain's CDR3 is CSVQGAGNSPLHF. In DNA form, the CDR3 reads TGCAGTGTACAGGGGGCCGGCAATTCACCCCTCCACTTT.